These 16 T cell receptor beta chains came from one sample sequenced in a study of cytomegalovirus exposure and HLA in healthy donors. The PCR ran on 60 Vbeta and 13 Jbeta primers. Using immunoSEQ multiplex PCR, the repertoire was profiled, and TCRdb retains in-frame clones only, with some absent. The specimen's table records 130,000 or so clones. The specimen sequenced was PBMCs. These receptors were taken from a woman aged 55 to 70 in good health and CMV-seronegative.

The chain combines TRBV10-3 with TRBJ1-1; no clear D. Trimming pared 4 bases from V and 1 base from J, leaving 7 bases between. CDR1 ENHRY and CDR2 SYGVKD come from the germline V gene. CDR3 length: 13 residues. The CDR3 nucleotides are TGTGCCATCAGTGCAAGAGGGAACACTGAAGCTTTCTTT. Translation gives CAISARGNTEAFF.

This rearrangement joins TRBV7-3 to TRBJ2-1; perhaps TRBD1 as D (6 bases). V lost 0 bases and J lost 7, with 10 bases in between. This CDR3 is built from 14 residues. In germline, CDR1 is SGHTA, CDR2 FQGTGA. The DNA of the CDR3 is TGTGCCAGCAGCTTAACACAGGGACCAAATGAGCAGTTCTTC. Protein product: CASSLTQGPNEQFF. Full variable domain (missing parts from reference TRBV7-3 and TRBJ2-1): GAGVSQTPSNKVTEKGKYVELRCDPISGHTALYWYRQSLGQGPEFLIYFQGTGAADDSGLPNDRFFAVRPEGSVSTLKIQRTERGDSAVYLCASSLTQGPNEQFFGPGTRLTVL.

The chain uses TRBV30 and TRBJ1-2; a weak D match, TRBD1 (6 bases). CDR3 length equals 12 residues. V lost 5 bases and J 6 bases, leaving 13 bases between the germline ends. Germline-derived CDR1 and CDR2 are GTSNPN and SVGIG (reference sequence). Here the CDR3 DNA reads TGTGCCTGGTTACAGGGTGGGGATGGCTACACCTTC. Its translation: CAWLQGGDGYTF.

DNA for the CDR3: TGTGCCAGCAGCCCCATCGGGCTAGCGGGAGCCAACGAGCAGTACTTC. Protein product: CASSPIGLAGANEQYF. The J gene is TRBJ2-7, the V gene TRBV4-2; the match to TRBD2 covers 10 bases. The length of the CDR3 is 16 residues. The ends lost 4 bases at V and 5 bases at J; junction bases unmatched: 11. The V gene's germline CDR1 is LGHNA and CDR2 YNFKEQ.

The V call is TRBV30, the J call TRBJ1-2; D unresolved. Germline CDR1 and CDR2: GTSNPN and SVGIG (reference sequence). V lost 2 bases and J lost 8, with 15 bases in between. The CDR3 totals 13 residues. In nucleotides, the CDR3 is TGTGCCTGGAGTACAACCGGGGTGGACGGCTACACCTTC. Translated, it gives CAWSTTGVDGYTF. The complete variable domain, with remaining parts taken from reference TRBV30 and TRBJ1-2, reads SQTIHQWPATLVQPVGSPLSLECTVEGTSNPNLYWYRQAAGRGLQLLFYSVGIGQISSEVPQNLSASRPQDRQFILSSKKLLLSDSGFYLCAWSTTGVDGYTFGSGTRLTVV.

The CDR3 bases are TGCAGCGTTGGGGCTAGCGGGGGACAAGAGACCCAGTACTTC. It codes for CSVGASGGQETQYF. The J gene is TRBJ2-5, the V gene TRBV29-1; 10 nucleotides align to TRBD2. The V gene end was trimmed by 4 bases and the J gene end by 2 bases; junction bases not matched to a gene: 4. Per germline, CDR1 SQVTM and CDR2 ANQGSEA. The CDR3 runs 14 residues.

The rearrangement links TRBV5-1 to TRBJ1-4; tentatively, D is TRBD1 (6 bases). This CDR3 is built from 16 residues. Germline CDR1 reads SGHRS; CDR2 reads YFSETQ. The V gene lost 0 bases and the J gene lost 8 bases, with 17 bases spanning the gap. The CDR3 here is CASSLAGGGVREKLFF. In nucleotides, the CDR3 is TGCGCCAGCAGCTTGGCGGGCGGGGGCGTTCGCGAAAAACTGTTTTTT.

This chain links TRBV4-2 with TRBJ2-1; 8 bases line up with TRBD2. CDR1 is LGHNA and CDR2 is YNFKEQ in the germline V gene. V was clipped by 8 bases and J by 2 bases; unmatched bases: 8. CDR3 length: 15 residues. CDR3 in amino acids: CASLSGRGTYNEQFF. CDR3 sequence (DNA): TGTGCCAGCTTGAGCGGGAGAGGAACCTACAATGAGCAGTTCTTC.

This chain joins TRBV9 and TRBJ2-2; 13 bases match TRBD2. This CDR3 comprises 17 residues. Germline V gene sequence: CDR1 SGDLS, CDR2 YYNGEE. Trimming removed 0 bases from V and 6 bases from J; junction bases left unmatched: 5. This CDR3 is CASSVVLAGGVPGELFF. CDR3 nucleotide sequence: TGTGCCAGCAGCGTAGTACTAGCGGGAGGGGTCCCCGGGGAGCTGTTTTTT.

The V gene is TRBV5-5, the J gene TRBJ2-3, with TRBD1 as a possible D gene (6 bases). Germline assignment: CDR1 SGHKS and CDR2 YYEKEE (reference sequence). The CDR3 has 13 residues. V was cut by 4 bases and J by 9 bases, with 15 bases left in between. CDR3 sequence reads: CASSPGQFTTQYF. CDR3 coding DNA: TGTGCCAGCAGCCCAGGACAGTTCACAACGCAGTATTTT. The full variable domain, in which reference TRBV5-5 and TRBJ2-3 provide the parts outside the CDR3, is DAGVTQSPTHLIKTRGQQVTLRCSPISGHKSVSWYQQVLGQGPQFIFQYYEKEERGRGNFPDRFSARQFPNYSSELNVNALLLGDSALYLCASSPGQFTTQYFGPGTRLTVL.

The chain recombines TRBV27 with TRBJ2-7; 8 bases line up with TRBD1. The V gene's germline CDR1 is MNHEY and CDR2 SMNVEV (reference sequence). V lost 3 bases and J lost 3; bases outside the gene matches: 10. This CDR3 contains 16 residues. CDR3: CASSFRPGQENYEQYF. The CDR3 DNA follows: TGTGCCAGCAGTTTCCGGCCGGGACAGGAAAACTACGAGCAGTACTTC.

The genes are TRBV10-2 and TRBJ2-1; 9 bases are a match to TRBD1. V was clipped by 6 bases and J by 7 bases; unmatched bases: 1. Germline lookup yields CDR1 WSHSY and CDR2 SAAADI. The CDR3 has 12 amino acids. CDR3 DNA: TGCGCCAGCAGGACAGGGGGGAATGAGCAGTTCTTC. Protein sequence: CASRTGGNEQFF.

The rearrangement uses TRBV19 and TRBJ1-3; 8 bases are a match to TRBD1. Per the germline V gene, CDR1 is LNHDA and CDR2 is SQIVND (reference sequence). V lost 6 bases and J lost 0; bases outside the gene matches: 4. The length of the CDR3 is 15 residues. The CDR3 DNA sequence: TGTGCCAGTAGACTACAGGGGGTCTCTGGAAACACCATATATTTT. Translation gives CASRLQGVSGNTIYF.

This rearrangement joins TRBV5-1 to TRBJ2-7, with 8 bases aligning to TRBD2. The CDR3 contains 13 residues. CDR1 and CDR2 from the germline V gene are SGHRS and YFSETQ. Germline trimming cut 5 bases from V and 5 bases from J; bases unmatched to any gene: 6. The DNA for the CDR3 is TGCGCCAGCAGGGGATCTAGCGGGCACGAGCAGTACTTC. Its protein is CASRGSSGHEQYF.

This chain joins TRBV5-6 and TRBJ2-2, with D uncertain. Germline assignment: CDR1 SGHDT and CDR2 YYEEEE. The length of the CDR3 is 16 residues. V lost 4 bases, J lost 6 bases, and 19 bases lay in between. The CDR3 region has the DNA TGTGCCAGCAGCCGCCCCACACTTAAGAGGTCCGGGGAGCTGTTTTTT. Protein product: CASSRPTLKRSGELFF.

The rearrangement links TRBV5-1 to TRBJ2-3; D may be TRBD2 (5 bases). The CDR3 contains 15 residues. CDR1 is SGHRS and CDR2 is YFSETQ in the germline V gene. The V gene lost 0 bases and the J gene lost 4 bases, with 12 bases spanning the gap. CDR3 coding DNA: TGCGCCAGCAGCTTGGGAGTAGCGACATCAGATACGCAGTATTTT. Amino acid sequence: CASSLGVATSDTQYF.